This T cell receptor beta chain originates from a study of blood T cell repertoires in COVID-19. At the level of the study: Collection of acute and convalescent COVID-19 samples took place in the United States, Italy and Spain. PBMCs, B-cell-depleted T cells, or T cells provided the cDNA or gDNA that made up the material.

Seattle patients were enrolled while actively infected and followed longitudinally. CDR1 and CDR2 (germline): LNHDA, SQIVND (reference sequence). The CDR3 contains 13 residues. The V gene end was trimmed by 7 bases and the J gene end by 4 bases; junction bases not matched to a gene: 3. Using immunoSEQ multiplex PCR, the repertoire was profiled, and TCRdb retains in-frame clones only, with some absent. Counted here are around 260,000 clones, more than 85% occurring once; the ten biggest clones make up approximately 2.6%. This clone was counted once. The rearrangement links TRBV19 to TRBJ2-1, with TRBD2 matching over 8 bases. This sequence originates from a person under 35 with COVID-19, enrolled during active disease. The sequencing sample was made of peripheral blood. CDR3 nucleotides: TGTGCCAGTAAGGTAGCGGGGTACAATGAGCAGTTCTTC. This codes for CASKVAGYNEQFF.